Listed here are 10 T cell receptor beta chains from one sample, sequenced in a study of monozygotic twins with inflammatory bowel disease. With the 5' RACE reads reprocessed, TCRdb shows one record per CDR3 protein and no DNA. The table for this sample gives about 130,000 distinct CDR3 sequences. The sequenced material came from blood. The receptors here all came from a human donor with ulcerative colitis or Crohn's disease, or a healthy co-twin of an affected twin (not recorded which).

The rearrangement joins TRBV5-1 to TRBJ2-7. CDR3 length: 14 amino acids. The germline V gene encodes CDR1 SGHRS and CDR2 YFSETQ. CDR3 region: CASSLPSGGGVQYF.

This chain's CDR3 is CASSLLAGVFYEQYF. The V call is TRBV5-1, the J call TRBJ2-7; absent DNA, TCRdb's TRBD2 call cannot be checked. The CDR3 is 15 amino acids. Germline CDR1 is SGHRS and CDR2 is YFSETQ.

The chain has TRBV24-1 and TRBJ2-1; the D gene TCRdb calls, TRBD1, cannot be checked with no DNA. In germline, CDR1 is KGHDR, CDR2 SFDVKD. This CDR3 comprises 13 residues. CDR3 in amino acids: CATSDLQGTGEFF.

CDR3 amino acids: CASSQARGYEQYF. The chain combines TRBV4-3 with TRBJ2-7; TCRdb designates TRBD1, a call that cannot be tested without DNA. CDR1 LGHNA and CDR2 YSLEER come from the germline V gene. This CDR3 spans 13 amino acids.

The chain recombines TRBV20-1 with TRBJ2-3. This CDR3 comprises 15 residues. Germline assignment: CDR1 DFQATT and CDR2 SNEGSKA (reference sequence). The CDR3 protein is CSAKTTPTSTDTQYF.

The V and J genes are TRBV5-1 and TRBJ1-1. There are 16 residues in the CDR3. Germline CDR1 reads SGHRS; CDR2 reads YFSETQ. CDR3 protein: CASSPGHRRDNTEAFF. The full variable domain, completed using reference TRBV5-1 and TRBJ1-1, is KAGVTQTPRYLIKTRGQQVTLSCSPISGHRSVSWYQQTPGQGLQFLFEYFSETQRNKGNFPGRFSGRQFSNSRSEMNVSTLELGDSALYLCASSPGHRRDNTEAFFGQGTRLTVV.

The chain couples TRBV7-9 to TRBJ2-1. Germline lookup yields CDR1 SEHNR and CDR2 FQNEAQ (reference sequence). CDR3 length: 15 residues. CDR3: CASSPGRSSYNEQFF.

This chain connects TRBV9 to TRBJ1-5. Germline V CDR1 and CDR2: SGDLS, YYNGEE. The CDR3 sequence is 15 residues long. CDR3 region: CASSVGGQNNQPQHF.

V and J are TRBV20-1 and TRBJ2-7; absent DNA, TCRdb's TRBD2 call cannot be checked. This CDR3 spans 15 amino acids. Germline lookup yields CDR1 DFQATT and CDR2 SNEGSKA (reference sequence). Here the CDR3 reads CSATSSGSIFYEQYF.

CDR3 residues: CAISGERASYEQYF. The V gene is TRBV10-3, the J gene TRBJ2-7; the TCRdb call, TRBD2, lacks DNA for checking. This CDR3 has 14 amino acids. Germline V CDR1 and CDR2: ENHRY, SYGVKD.